The 22 T cell receptor beta chains listed next were all sequenced from one sample in a study of blood T cells in healthy people across ages. A second PCR of about 7 to 12 cycles used a sample-barcoded 5' primer and a J-beta primer mix. Each CDR3 protein gets one entry after TCRdb re-called the 5' RACE reads with MiXCR. The sample contains about 1.8 million distinct CDR3 sequences, about 50% of which appear only once. The sample comprised blood. These receptors came from a middle-aged woman in good health.

The chain employs TRBV12-3 or TRBV12-4 and TRBJ2-1, with D maybe TRBD2 (6 bases). The ends were cut back, 1 base at V and 3 bases at J, with 13 bases in the middle. This CDR3 has 16 residues. The CDR3 DNA follows: TGTGCCAGCAGTTTAGGACGGGGGAGTGTCTACAATGAGCAGTTCTTC. Amino acids: CASSLGRGSVYNEQFF.

A single count supports this clonotype. This sequence joins TRBV14 and TRBJ2-7; D may match TRBD1 or TRBD2 (5 bases each). The better agreement between TRBJ2-4 and the DNA end casts doubt on the J call. Looked up from germline, CDR1 is SGHDN and CDR2 is FVKESK. The CDR3 contains 13 residues. The CDR3 sequence: CASSQGERGIQYF. In DNA form, the CDR3 reads TGTGCCAGCAGCCAAGGGGAGAGGGGCATTCAGTACTTC.

V is TRBV20-1 and J is TRBJ1-5; D may be TRBD1 (5 bases). V was cut by 6 bases and J by 3 bases, with 12 bases left in between. The CDR3 totals 13 residues. Germline V gives CDR1 DFQATT, CDR2 SNEGSKA (reference sequence). The CDR3 sequence: CSASHRTNQPQHF. CDR3 in DNA: TGCAGTGCCAGCCACAGGACCAATCAGCCCCAGCATTTT.

CDR3 protein: CASSFHSGQGNNEQFF. The DNA for the CDR3 is TGTGCCAGCAGTTTCCACTCGGGACAGGGAAACAATGAGCAGTTCTTC. The V call is TRBV27, the J call TRBJ2-1, with 9 bases lining up with TRBD1. Trimming took 3 bases from V and 5 from J; bases not matched to a gene: 8. The CDR3 runs 16 residues. CDR1 is MNHEY, CDR2 SMNVEV, per germline (reference sequence).

The CDR3 reads CASRGTVDTGELFF. In DNA, the CDR3 is TGTGCCAGCAGAGGGACAGTAGACACCGGGGAGCTGTTTTTT. The J gene is TRBJ2-2, the V gene TRBV6-1; TRBD1 agrees at 7 bases. The germline V gene encodes CDR1 MNHNS and CDR2 SASEGT. V dropped 6 bases and J dropped 3; count of bases not matched to a gene: 4. The CDR3 has 14 residues.

Notes on this clonotype: The junction differs from germline at one of its ends, possibly a read error. V usage is TRBV20-1 and J usage is TRBJ2-1; the match to TRBD2 covers 9 bases. This CDR3 spans 15 amino acids. CDR1 DFQATT and CDR2 SNEGSKA come from the germline V gene (reference sequence). CDR3 DNA: TGCAGTGCTGGCGATAGCGGGGGCTCCCACAATGAGCAGTTCTTC. Its translation: CSAGDSGGSHNEQFF.

About this clonotype itself: Relative to the germline gene, one junction end is altered; a read error may explain this. V usage is TRBV4-2 and J usage is TRBJ2-4, with D maybe TRBD1 (6 bases). TRBJ2-5 matches the DNA end more closely, so the J call is doubtful. Germline V gene lookup returns CDR1 LGHNA and CDR2 YNFKEQ. There are 17 residues in the CDR3. CDR3 bases: TGTGCCAGCAGCCAAGATTATAACAGGGAGATCCAAGGGACCCAGTACTTC. This encodes CASSQDYNREIQGTQYF.

This clonotype has more than one count but fewer than ten. The chain recombines TRBV11-2 with TRBJ2-3; D remains unclear. This CDR3 region has 18 residues. Looked up from germline, CDR1 is SGHAT and CDR2 is FQNNGV. V was trimmed by 2 bases and J by 0 bases, leaving 18 bases between them. CDR3 residues: CASSLLALRRTSTDTQYF. In DNA, the CDR3 is TGTGCCAGCAGCTTATTAGCCTTACGACGCACTAGCACAGATACGCAGTATTTT.

The chain carries TRBV4-3 and TRBJ2-7, with TRBD2 matching 8 bases. This CDR3 is built from 19 residues. V lost 0 bases, J lost 7 bases, and 20 bases stayed unmatched. Germline loops: CDR1 LGHNA, CDR2 YSLEER. The CDR3 spells CASSQDGGVPQYSYNEQYF. CDR3 nucleotides: TGCGCCAGCAGCCAAGACGGGGGGGTCCCCCAATACTCCTACAATGAGCAGTACTTC.

The chain uses TRBV10-3 and TRBJ2-3, with D perhaps assigned TRBD1 or TRBD2 (5 bases each). Germline assignment: CDR1 ENHRY and CDR2 SYGVKD. V was pared by 3 bases and J by 1 base, with 11 bases between. The CDR3 extends over 15 amino acids. DNA for the CDR3: TGTGCCATCAGTGAAAGAGGGGCCGGCACAGATACGCAGTATTTT. The encoded protein is CAISERGAGTDTQYF.

This chain connects TRBV4-3 to TRBJ2-3, with 9 bases fitting TRBD2. Trimming took 0 bases from V and 6 from J; bases not matched to a gene: 10. This CDR3 spans 17 amino acids. The germline CDR1 and CDR2 sequences are LGHNA and YSLEER. The CDR3 DNA sequence: TGCGCCAGCAGCCAAGAACGGTCGCGGGAGGGCCCGGATACGCAGTATTTT. Translating it yields CASSQERSREGPDTQYF.

The chain recombines TRBV29-1 with TRBJ1-2; D gene unclear. Germline V CDR1 and CDR2: SQVTM, ANQGSEA. This CDR3 spans 10 amino acids. V dropped 6 bases and J dropped 6 bases, with 8 bases sitting between them. The CDR3 coding sequence is TGCAGCGTCCTACGCAATGGCTACACCTTC. It codes for CSVLRNGYTF.

The V call is TRBV28, the J call TRBJ1-1, with D unresolved. The CDR3 covers 15 residues. CDR1 MDHEN and CDR2 SYDVKM come from the germline V gene. Trimming took 2 bases from V and 1 from J, leaving 11 bases between them. The CDR3 bases are TGTGCCAGCAGTTTACTAGGAGAAACGAACACTGAAGCTTTCTTT. It codes for CASSLLGETNTEAFF.

V gene TRBV20-1 combines with J gene TRBJ2-5; 11 bases are a match to TRBD2. The germline V gene encodes CDR1 DFQATT and CDR2 SNEGSKA (reference sequence). With V trimmed by 5 bases and J by 3 bases, 5 bases remained unmatched. The CDR3 sequence is 14 residues long. The CDR3 protein is CSASKTSGEETQYF. The CDR3 nucleotides read TGCAGTGCTTCGAAGACTAGCGGGGAAGAGACCCAGTACTTC.

The chain carries TRBV20-1 and TRBJ2-5, with 9 bases that match TRBD2. The J call is uncertain, as TRBJ2-7 better fits the DNA end. CDR1 is DFQATT and CDR2 is SNEGSKA in the germline V gene (reference sequence). The CDR3 loop spans 18 amino acids. CDR3 protein: CSARDWAGGPARSHEQYF. The CDR3 nucleotides are TGCAGTGCTAGAGATTGGGCGGGGGGGCCCGCTCGTTCCCACGAGCAGTACTTC.

The chain is built from TRBV20-1 and TRBJ2-3; TRBD2 aligns across 10 bases. In germline, CDR1 is DFQATT, CDR2 SNEGSKA (reference sequence). CDR3 length: 15 residues. V gave up 0 bases and J gave up 7 bases; unmatched junction bases: 7. The CDR3 here is CSARDTAGGLYTQYF. CDR3 nucleotides: TGCAGTGCTAGAGACACAGCGGGGGGGCTATATACGCAGTATTTT.

This clonotype has only a few counts. V gene TRBV24-1 combines with J gene TRBJ2-3; D remains ambiguous. The CDR3 extends over 13 amino acids. Looked up from germline, CDR1 is KGHDR and CDR2 is SFDVKD. With 3 bases removed from V and 2 bases from J, the gap between germline ends came to 5 bases. CDR3 in DNA: TGTGCCACCAGTGATCACAACACAGATACGCAGTATTTT. This codes for CATSDHNTDTQYF.

This chain connects TRBV2 to TRBJ2-5; TRBD1 might be the D (6 bases). CDR3 length equals 15 residues. Trimming removed 5 bases at V and 5 bases at J, with 18 bases between. Germline CDR1 reads SNHLY; CDR2 reads FYNNEI. CDR3 amino acids: CASSTNRVGSETQYF. The CDR3 DNA sequence: TGTGCCAGCAGTACCAACAGGGTGGGAAGTGAGACCCAGTACTTC. The full variable domain, its missing parts supplied by reference TRBV2 and TRBJ2-5, is EPEVTQTPSHQVTQMGQEVILRCVPISNHLYFYWYRQILGQKVEFLVSFYNNEISEKSEIFDDQFSVERPDGSNFTLKIRSTKLEDSAMYFCASSTNRVGSETQYFGPGTRLLVL.

In its sample, this clonotype was seen many times. The rearrangement links TRBV20-1 to TRBJ2-5; no reliable D call. This CDR3 is 15 amino acids long. Per the germline V gene, CDR1 is DFQATT and CDR2 is SNEGSKA (reference sequence). The V end was cut by 2 bases, the J end by 2 bases, with 15 bases between. The CDR3 DNA sequence: TGCAGTGCTAGACGCAGAAAAGCTACTCAAGAGACCCAGTACTTC. It specifies CSARRRKATQETQYF.

This clonotype came up a few times. The chain has TRBV10-3 and TRBJ2-5; TRBD1 matches 7 bases. CDR1 ENHRY and CDR2 SYGVKD come from the germline V gene. The length of the CDR3 is 14 residues. V shed 5 bases, J shed 3 bases, and the junction held 6 bases outside the gene matches. The CDR3 sequence is CAISKGTDKETQYF. The CDR3 nucleotides read TGTGCCATCAGTAAAGGGACAGATAAAGAGACCCAGTACTTC.

This clonotype came up a few times. This sequence joins TRBV28 and TRBJ2-3; 8 positions agree with TRBD1. V lost 6 bases, J lost 3 bases, and 8 bases stayed unmatched. The germline V gene encodes CDR1 MDHEN and CDR2 SYDVKM. The CDR3 has 15 amino acids. The CDR3 loop reads CASRGDRSGTDTQYF. In DNA, the CDR3 is TGTGCCAGCAGAGGGGACAGGTCTGGGACAGATACGCAGTATTTT.

This clonotype was recorded only once. Germline and junction disagree at one end, which may indicate a read error. The chain joins TRBV28 to TRBJ2-7; 7 bases are a match to TRBD2. Germline CDR1 reads MDHEN; CDR2 reads SYDVKM. The CDR3 extends over 12 amino acids. The CDR3 DNA sequence: TGCGCCAACACCCTTTGGGGGGGGAAGCAGTACTTC. The encoded protein is CANTLWGGKQYF.